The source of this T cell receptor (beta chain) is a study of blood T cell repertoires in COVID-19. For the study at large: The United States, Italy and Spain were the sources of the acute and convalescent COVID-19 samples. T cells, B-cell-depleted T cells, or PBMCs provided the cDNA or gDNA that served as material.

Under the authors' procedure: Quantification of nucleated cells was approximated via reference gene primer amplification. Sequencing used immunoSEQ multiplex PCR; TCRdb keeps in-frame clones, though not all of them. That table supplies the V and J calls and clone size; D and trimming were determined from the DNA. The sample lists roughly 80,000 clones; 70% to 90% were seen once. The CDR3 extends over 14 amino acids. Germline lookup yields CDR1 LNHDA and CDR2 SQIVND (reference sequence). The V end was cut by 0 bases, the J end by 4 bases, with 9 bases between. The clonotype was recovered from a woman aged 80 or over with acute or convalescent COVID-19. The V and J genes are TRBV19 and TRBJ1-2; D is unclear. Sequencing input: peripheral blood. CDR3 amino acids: CASSIDLIAYGYTF. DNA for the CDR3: TGTGCCAGTAGTATAGATCTAATCGCCTATGGCTACACCTTC.